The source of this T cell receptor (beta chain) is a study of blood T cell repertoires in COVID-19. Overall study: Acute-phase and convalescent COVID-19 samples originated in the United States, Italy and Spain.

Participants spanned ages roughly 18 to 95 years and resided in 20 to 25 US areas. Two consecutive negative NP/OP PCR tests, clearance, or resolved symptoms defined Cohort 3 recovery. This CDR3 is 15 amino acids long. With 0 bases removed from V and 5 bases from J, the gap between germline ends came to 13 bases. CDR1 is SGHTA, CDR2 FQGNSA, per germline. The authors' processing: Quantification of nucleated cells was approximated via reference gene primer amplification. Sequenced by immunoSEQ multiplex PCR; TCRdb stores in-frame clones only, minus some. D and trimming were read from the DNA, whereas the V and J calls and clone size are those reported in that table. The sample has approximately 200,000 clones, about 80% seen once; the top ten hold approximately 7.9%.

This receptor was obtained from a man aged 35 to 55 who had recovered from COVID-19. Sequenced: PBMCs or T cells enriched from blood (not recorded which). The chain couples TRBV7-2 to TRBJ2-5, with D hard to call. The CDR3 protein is CASSLAFDPRETQYF. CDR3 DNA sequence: TGTGCCAGCAGCTTAGCGTTCGACCCCAGGGAGACCCAGTACTTC.